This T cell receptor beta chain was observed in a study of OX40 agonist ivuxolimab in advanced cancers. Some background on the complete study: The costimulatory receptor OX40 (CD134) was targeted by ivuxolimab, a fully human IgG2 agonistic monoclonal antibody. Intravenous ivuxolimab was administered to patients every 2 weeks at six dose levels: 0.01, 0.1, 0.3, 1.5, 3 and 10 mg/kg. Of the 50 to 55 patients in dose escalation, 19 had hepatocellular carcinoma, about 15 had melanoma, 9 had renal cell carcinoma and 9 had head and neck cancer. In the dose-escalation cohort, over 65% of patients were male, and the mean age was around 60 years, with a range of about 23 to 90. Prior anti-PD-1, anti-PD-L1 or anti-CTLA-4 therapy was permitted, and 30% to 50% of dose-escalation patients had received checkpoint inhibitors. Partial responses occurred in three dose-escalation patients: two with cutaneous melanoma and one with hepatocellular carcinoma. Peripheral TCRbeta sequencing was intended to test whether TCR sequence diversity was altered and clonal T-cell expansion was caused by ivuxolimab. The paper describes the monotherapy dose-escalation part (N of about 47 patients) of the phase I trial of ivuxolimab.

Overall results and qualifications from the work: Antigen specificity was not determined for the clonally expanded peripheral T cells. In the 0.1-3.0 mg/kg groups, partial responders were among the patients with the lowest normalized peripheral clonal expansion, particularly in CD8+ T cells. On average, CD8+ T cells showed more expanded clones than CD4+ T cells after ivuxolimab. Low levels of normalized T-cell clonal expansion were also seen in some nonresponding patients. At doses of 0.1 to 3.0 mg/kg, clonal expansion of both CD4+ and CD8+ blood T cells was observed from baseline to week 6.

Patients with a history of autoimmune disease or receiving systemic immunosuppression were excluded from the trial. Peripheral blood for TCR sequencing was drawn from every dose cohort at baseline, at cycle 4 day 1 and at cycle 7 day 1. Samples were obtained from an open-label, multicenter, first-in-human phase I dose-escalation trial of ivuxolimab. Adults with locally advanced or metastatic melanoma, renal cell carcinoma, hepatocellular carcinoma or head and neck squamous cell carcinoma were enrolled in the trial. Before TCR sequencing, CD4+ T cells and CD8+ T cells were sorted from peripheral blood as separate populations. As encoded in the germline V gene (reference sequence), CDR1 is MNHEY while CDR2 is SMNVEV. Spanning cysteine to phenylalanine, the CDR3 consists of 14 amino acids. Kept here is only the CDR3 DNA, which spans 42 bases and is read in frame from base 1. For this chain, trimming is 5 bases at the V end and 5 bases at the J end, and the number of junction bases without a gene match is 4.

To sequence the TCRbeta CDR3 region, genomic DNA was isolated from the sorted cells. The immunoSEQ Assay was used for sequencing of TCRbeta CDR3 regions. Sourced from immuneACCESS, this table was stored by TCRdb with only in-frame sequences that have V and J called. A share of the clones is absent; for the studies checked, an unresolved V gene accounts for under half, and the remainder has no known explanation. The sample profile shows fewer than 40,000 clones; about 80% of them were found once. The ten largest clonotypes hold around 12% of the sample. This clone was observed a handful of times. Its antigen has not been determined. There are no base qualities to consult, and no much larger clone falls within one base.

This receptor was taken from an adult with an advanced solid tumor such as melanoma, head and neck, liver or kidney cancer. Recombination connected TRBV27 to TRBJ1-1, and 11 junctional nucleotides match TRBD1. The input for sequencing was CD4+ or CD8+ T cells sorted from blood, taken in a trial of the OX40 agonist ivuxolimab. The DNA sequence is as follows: TGTGCCAGCAGTCCGGGACAGGGGGGGACTGAAGCTTTCTTT. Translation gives CASSPGQGGTEAFF.